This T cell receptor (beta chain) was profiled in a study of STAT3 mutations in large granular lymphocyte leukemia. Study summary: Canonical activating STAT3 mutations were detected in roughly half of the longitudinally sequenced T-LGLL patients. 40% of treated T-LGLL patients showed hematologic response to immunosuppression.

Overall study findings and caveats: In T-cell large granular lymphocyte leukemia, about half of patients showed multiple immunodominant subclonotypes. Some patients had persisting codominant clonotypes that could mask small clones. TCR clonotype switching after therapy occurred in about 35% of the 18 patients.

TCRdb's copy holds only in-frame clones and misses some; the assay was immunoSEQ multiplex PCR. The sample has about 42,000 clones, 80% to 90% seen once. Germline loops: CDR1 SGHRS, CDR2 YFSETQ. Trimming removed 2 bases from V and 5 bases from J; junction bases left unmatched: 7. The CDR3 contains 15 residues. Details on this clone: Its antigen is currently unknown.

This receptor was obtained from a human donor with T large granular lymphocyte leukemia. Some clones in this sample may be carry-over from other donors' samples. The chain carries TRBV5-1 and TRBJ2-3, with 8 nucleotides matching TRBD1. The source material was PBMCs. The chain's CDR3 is CASSFWQGARDTQYF. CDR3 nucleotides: TGCGCCAGCAGCTTCTGGCAGGGGGCACGAGATACGCAGTATTTT.